A single sample is the source of the 9 T cell receptor beta chains below, sequenced in a study of blood T cells in healthy people across ages. Together with a sample-barcoded 5' primer, a J-beta primer mix was included in a second PCR lasting roughly 6 to 12 cycles. One entry per CDR3 protein, called by TCRdb with MiXCR from the 5' RACE reads. The sample contains 650,000 or so distinct CDR3 sequences, over 40% of which appear only once. Sequenced: blood. The receptor set was obtained from a woman of 80 years or more in good health.

The chain couples TRBV2 to TRBJ1-1; TRBD1 agrees at 7 bases. The CDR3 totals 17 residues. CDR1 is SNHLY and CDR2 is FYNNEI in the germline V gene. V shed 7 bases, J shed 0 bases, and the junction held 14 bases outside the gene matches. This chain's CDR3 is CASTSERGQTMNTEAFF. The CDR3 DNA sequence: TGTGCCAGCACCTCCGAAAGGGGACAGACGATGAACACTGAAGCTTTCTTT.

In this sample, this clonotype turned up a few times. The chain is built from TRBV7-9 and TRBJ1-1, with unresolved D. Germline V gene sequence: CDR1 SEHNR, CDR2 FQNEAQ (reference sequence). V was clipped by 3 bases and J by 0 bases, with 14 bases between them. The CDR3 spans 16 residues. The CDR3 sequence: CASSLMGGLMNTEAFF. The CDR3 DNA reads TGTGCCAGCAGCTTGATGGGTGGGCTCATGAACACTGAAGCTTTCTTT.

In its sample, this clonotype was seen once. This chain links TRBV20-1 with TRBJ2-7; D is possibly TRBD1 (5 bases). Germline V gives CDR1 DFQATT, CDR2 SNEGSKA (reference sequence). Trimming pared 6 bases from V and 0 bases from J, leaving 18 bases between. The CDR3 spans 15 residues. The CDR3 spells CSAPTDPEFSYEQYF. The CDR3 bases are TGCAGTGCCCCGACAGACCCGGAGTTCTCCTACGAGCAGTACTTC.

This clonotype appeared a few times. The gene calls are TRBV5-1 and TRBJ2-5, with 14 bases aligning to TRBD2. This CDR3 region has 16 residues. Looked up from germline, CDR1 is SGHRS and CDR2 is YFSETQ. V dropped 2 bases and J dropped 2; count of bases not matched to a gene: 2. In nucleotides, the CDR3 is TGCGCCAGCAGCTTCGGGACTAGCGGGGGACAAGAGACCCAGTACTTC. It encodes CASSFGTSGGQETQYF.

With regard to this clonotype: A much larger clonotype is one base distant, so this may be a read error. The chain is built from TRBV20-1 and TRBJ2-1; no definite D call. The assigned J gene may be wrong: the sequence end matches TRBJ2-7 better. CDR3 length: 15 residues. Germline CDR1 is DFQATT and CDR2 is SNEGSKA (reference sequence). CDR3: CSGKLPGLTYNEQYF. The CDR3, as DNA: TGCAGTGGGAAGCTCCCGGGCCTTACCTACAATGAGCAGTACTTC.

The rearrangement joins TRBV29-1 to TRBJ2-7; D uncertain. Gene TRBJ2-5 matches the end of the DNA better, so the J call may be wrong. CDR3 length: 14 residues. The germline V gene has CDR1 SQVTM and CDR2 ANQGSEA. The DNA of the CDR3 is TGCAGCGTTGAGGCCTATATAAGGCTCGAGACCCAGTACTTC. Translation gives CSVEAYIRLETQYF.

In regard to this clonotype: An end of the junction differs from the germline gene, which may be a read error. The chain carries TRBV5-1 and TRBJ1-4, with 7 bases fitting TRBD1. CDR1 is SGHRS and CDR2 is YFSETQ in the germline V gene. The CDR3 spans 15 residues. CDR3 coding DNA: TGCGCCAGCCGACCCGGGGGACAGCCAAATGAACAACTGTTTTTT. Protein: CASRPGGQPNEQLFF.

This clonotype was seen many times. The chain links TRBV5-1 to TRBJ1-2, with 8 bases fitting TRBD1. The CDR3 extends over 17 amino acids. V lost 4 bases and J lost 0; bases outside the gene matches: 11. In germline, CDR1 is SGHRS, CDR2 YFSETQ. The CDR3 spells CASSSRQGIISNYGYTF. In nucleotides, the CDR3 is TGCGCCAGCAGCAGTCGACAGGGGATAATTTCTAACTATGGCTACACCTTC.

V usage is TRBV20-1 and J usage is TRBJ2-7; no clear D gene. The length of the CDR3 is 15 residues. V was cut by 0 bases and J by 0 bases, with 12 bases left in between. Germline loops: CDR1 DFQATT, CDR2 SNEGSKA (reference sequence). The CDR3 nucleotides read TGCAGTGCTAGAGAATTTAGTCTCCGCTCCTACGAGCAGTACTTC. Protein: CSAREFSLRSYEQYF.